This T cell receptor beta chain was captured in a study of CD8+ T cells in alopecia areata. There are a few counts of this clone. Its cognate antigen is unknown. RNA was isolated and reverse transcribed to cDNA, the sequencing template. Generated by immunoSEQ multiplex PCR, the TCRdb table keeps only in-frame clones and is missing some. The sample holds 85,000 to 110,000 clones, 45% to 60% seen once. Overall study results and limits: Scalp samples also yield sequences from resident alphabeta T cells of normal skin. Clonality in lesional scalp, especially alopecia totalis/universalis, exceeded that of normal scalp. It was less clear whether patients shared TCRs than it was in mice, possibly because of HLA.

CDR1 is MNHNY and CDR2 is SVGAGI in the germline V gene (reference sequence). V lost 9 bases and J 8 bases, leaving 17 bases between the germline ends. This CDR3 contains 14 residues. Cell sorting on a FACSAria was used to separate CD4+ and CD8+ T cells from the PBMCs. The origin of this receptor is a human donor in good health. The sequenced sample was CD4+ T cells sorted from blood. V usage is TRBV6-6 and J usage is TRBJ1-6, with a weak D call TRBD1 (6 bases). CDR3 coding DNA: TGTGCCAGTGTCGACAGGATCGTCTATTCACCCCTCCACTTT. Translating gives CASVDRIVYSPLHF.